This T cell receptor beta chain was retrieved from a study of immune heterogeneity within non-small cell lung tumors. Bulk tumor genomic DNA, roughly 540 ng per sample, was the template. Taken during surgery, several biopsies per primary tumor were spaced as far apart as possible within the tumor mass. Their non-small cell lung cancer was newly diagnosed and untreated, and the patients underwent curative surgery. This CDR3 comprises 14 residues. Germline loops: CDR1 SEHNR, CDR2 FQNEAQ (reference sequence). Amplification of the TCR beta CDR3 was achieved through multiplex PCR with 32 V and 13 J primers. TCRdb used MiXCR to reprocess the multiplex PCR reads, holding one entry per CDR3 protein. This sample carries about 15,000 distinct CDR3 sequences, about 30% of them seen once, and the ten largest clones take roughly 5.4%. This clonotype was found once. At one end, the junction sequence differs from germline, possibly due to a read error.

The origin of this receptor is a man between 40 and 49 years old with non-small cell lung cancer. The chain couples TRBV7-9 to TRBJ2-1; D may match TRBD1 or TRBD2 (5 bases each). Specimen: lung tumor tissue. The CDR3 DNA reads TGTGCCAGCAGCTTAGGAGGGACCTACCATGAGCAGTTCTTC. Its protein is CASSLGGTYHEQFF.